This T cell receptor (beta chain) was obtained from a study of T cell responses to AZD1222 COVID-19 vaccine. Study results and limitations: Clonal diversity was possibly underestimated; the donors were predominantly white British and more often female. Repertoire sampling occurred only after the peak T cell response. Researchers report vaccine-associated CD4 TCRs spanning spike, with dominance at 160-218 and 743-854. Only a handful of individuals given AZD1222 were seropositive at baseline.

Comment on this clone: Its antigen is undetermined.

Sequenced by immunoSEQ multiplex PCR; TCRdb stores in-frame clones only, minus some. The data contain around 80,000 clones, 86% of them singletons. Trimming took 4 bases from V and 8 from J, leaving 15 bases between them. The CDR3 runs 13 residues. Germline loops: CDR1 GTSNPN, CDR2 SVGIG (reference sequence). The genes are TRBV30 and TRBJ2-1; TRBD2 might be the D (5 bases). The sequencing used peripheral blood, collected on day 0 of AZD1222 vaccination. This TCR came from an adult in good health. This CDR3 reads CAWIGLLLHEQFF. The CDR3 DNA is TGTGCCTGGATAGGACTCCTACTACATGAGCAGTTCTTC.